The 22 T cell receptor beta chains below come from one sample, sequenced in a study of OX40 agonist ivuxolimab in advanced cancers. Clones were sequenced by immunoSEQ multiplex PCR, and TCRdb holds only the in-frame ones, with some missing. The table has about 90,000 clones, more than 75% seen once. This specimen consisted of CD4+ or CD8+ T cells sorted from blood, obtained in a trial of the OX40 agonist ivuxolimab. These receptors were obtained from an adult with an advanced solid tumor such as melanoma, head and neck, liver or kidney cancer.

This clone was seen a single time. The rearrangement joins TRBV19 to TRBJ2-5, with D possibly being TRBD2 (6 bases). This CDR3 is 12 amino acids long. Germline V gene data show CDR1 as LNHDA and CDR2 as SQIVND (reference sequence). Trimming removed 3 bases from V and 9 bases from J, with 11 bases in between. In DNA, the CDR3 is TGTGCCAGTAGTATTTCGGAGGGGTCCCAGTACTTC. This sequence encodes CASSISEGSQYF. The variable domain in full, with the rest retrieved from reference TRBV19 and TRBJ2-5, is DGGITQSPKYLFRKEGQNVTLSCEQNLNHDAMYWYRQDPGQGLRLIYYSQIVNDFQKGDIAEGYSVSREKKESFPLTVTSAQKNPTAFYLCASSISEGSQYFGPGTRLLVL.

The rearrangement joins TRBV2 to TRBJ2-2; D is ambiguous. This CDR3 contains 13 residues. Deletions cut 6 bases from V and 7 bases from J, with 12 bases between. CDR1 and CDR2 from the germline V gene are SNHLY and FYNNEI. CDR3 region: CASSLASVGELFF. The CDR3 DNA follows: TGTGCCAGCAGCTTGGCGTCGGTCGGGGAGCTGTTTTTT.

V gene TRBV18 combines with J gene TRBJ2-4; no clear D. Germline-derived CDR1 and CDR2 are KGHSH and LQKENI. The CDR3 is made up of 14 amino acids. V was cut by 4 bases and J by 2 bases, with 9 bases left in between. CDR3 in amino acids: CASSQGNPKNIQYF. The DNA of the CDR3 is TGTGCCAGCTCACAGGGCAATCCCAAAAACATTCAGTACTTC.

The chain uses TRBV28 and TRBJ2-1; tentatively, D is TRBD2 (6 bases). Germline values: CDR1 MDHEN, CDR2 SYDVKM. The V and J ends lost 1 base and 8 bases respectively, with 9 bases between them. The length of the CDR3 is 13 residues. The CDR3 loop is CASSLSGRHEQFF. The CDR3 DNA reads as TGTGCCAGCAGTTTATCAGGGAGGCATGAGCAGTTCTTC.

In DNA, the CDR3 is TGCGCCAGCAGCTTGCGGGGCCCCACTCTCAGCGCAGATACGCAGTATTTT. This encodes CASSLRGPTLSADTQYF. The chain joins TRBV5-1 to TRBJ2-3; D tentatively reads TRBD1 or TRBD2 (5 bases each). Per germline, CDR1 SGHRS and CDR2 YFSETQ. The CDR3 length is 17 residues. Trimming cost V 1 base and J 4 bases, with 19 bases left between them. Full variable domain (outside the CDR3, taken from reference TRBV5-1 and TRBJ2-3): KAGVTQTPRYLIKTRGQQVTLSCSPISGHRSVSWYQQTPGQGLQFLFEYFSETQRNKGNFPGRFSGRQFSNSRSEMNVSTLELGDSALYLCASSLRGPTLSADTQYFGPGTRLTVL.

This chain connects TRBV11-2 to TRBJ1-1; D is perhaps TRBD1 (5 bases). The V gene lost 2 bases and the J gene lost 0 bases, with 10 bases spanning the gap. This CDR3 spans 15 amino acids. Germline-derived CDR1 and CDR2 are SGHAT and FQNNGV. As DNA, the CDR3 is TGTGCCAGCAGCTTAATGGGACCGGTGAACACTGAAGCTTTCTTT. This translates into CASSLMGPVNTEAFF.

The V gene is TRBV7-8, the J gene TRBJ2-7; 15 bases are shared with TRBD2. Germline values: CDR1 SGHVS, CDR2 FQNEAQ. The CDR3 totals 16 residues. V was pared by 5 bases and J by 4 bases, with 6 bases of the junction left unmatched. CDR3 sequence (DNA): TGTGCCAGCAGCAGGGGACTAGCGGGAGGAACATACGAGCAGTACTTC. Protein sequence: CASSRGLAGGTYEQYF.

The chain combines TRBV7-9 with TRBJ2-5, with 9 positions matching TRBD2. The junction had 3 bases not matched to a gene; V was cut back by 5 bases and J by 5 bases. The CDR3 runs to 13 residues. Germline V CDR1 and CDR2: SEHNR, FQNEAQ (reference sequence). As DNA, the CDR3 is TGTGCCAGCAGCGCTAGCGGGACGGAGACCCAGTACTTC. The encoded protein is CASSASGTETQYF.

The rearrangement joins TRBV5-5 to TRBJ2-5; 11 bases line up with TRBD1. CDR1 and CDR2 from the germline V gene are SGHKS and YYEKEE (reference sequence). J gave up 5 bases and V 0 bases, and 0 bases lay outside the gene matches. The CDR3 loop spans 14 amino acids. The CDR3 sequence is CASSLGDRGETQYF. The CDR3 nucleotides are TGTGCCAGCAGCTTGGGGGACAGGGGGGAGACCCAGTACTTC.

The chain joins TRBV2 to TRBJ1-3; D is possibly TRBD1 (6 bases). The CDR3 has 14 amino acids. Trimming left V 9 bases short and J 0 bases short, with 12 bases between. Germline loops: CDR1 SNHLY, CDR2 FYNNEI. The CDR3 DNA reads TGTGCCAGGGGGGGCCGGGTCTCTGGAAACACCATATATTTT. It is translated as CARGGRVSGNTIYF.

The chain has TRBV28 and TRBJ1-2; D ambiguous. This CDR3 is built from 13 residues. V was pared by 6 bases and J by 4 bases, with 12 bases between. Per the germline V gene, CDR1 is MDHEN and CDR2 is SYDVKM. DNA for the CDR3: TGTGCCAGCAGAAACGGGATCCTCTATGGCTACACCTTC. Translation gives CASRNGILYGYTF.

The chain couples TRBV7-9 to TRBJ2-3; D assignment may be TRBD1 or TRBD2 (5 bases each). Germline lookup yields CDR1 SEHNR and CDR2 FQNEAQ (reference sequence). The CDR3 covers 16 residues. V lost 2 bases to trimming and J lost 4 bases, with 16 bases between them. CDR3 coding DNA: TGTGCCAGCAGCTTATCCTCCGGGACGCTCCCAGATACGCAGTATTTT. It encodes CASSLSSGTLPDTQYF.

The chain links TRBV30 to TRBJ1-5; D remains ambiguous. The V and J ends lost 3 bases and 2 bases respectively, with 11 bases between them. The CDR3 has 14 amino acids. CDR1 GTSNPN and CDR2 SVGIG come from the germline V gene (reference sequence). The CDR3 region has the DNA TGTGCCTGGAGCGGCTTTGGTGGCAATCAGCCCCAGCATTTT. Translated: CAWSGFGGNQPQHF.

This clone appeared a few times. The chain combines TRBV4-1 with TRBJ1-2; unclear D gene. This CDR3 region has 12 residues. Germline CDR1 and CDR2: MGHRA and YSYEKL. Trimming left V 0 bases short and J 6 bases short, with 5 bases between. CDR3 sequence: CASSQDADGYTF. The DNA for the CDR3 is TGCGCCAGCAGCCAAGATGCGGATGGCTACACCTTC.

The chain uses TRBV6-6 and TRBJ2-7, with D possibly being TRBD2 (5 bases). Germline values: CDR1 MNHNY, CDR2 SVGAGI (reference sequence). The germline V and J ends were trimmed by 6 bases and 1 base, with 10 bases remaining between them. CDR3 length: 13 residues. The CDR3 sequence: CASRDSTSYEQYF. The CDR3 coding sequence is TGTGCCAGCAGGGACTCTACTTCCTACGAGCAGTACTTC.

In DNA, the CDR3 is TGCGCCAGCAGCTTGGCCCCCGACAGGGGAGATACGCAGTATTTT. Its protein product is CASSLAPDRGDTQYF. The rearrangement links TRBV5-1 to TRBJ2-3; 8 positions match TRBD1. The CDR3 sequence is 15 residues long. V trimming: 0 bases; J trimming: 5 bases; junction bases outside the gene matches: 5. Germline CDR1 SGHRS, CDR2 YFSETQ.

In its sample, this clone was seen once. The chain combines TRBV5-6 with TRBJ2-3; D perhaps matches TRBD2 (6 bases). CDR1 SGHDT and CDR2 YYEEEE come from the germline V gene. Trimming took 2 bases from V and 8 from J, leaving 9 bases between them. The CDR3 loop spans 12 amino acids. CDR3 nucleotides: TGTGCCAGCAGCTTCCTGCGGGGTACGCAGTATTTT. Its translation: CASSFLRGTQYF.

CDR3 coding DNA: TGTGCCAGCAGTCAGGGCGTTGATACGCAGTATTTT. Protein: CASSQGVDTQYF. The chain recombines TRBV7-8 with TRBJ2-3, with D tentatively TRBD1 (5 bases). Germline lookup yields CDR1 SGHVS and CDR2 FQNEAQ. Trimming shortened V by 6 bases and J by 6 bases, and 10 bases separated the two germline ends. This CDR3 is built from 12 residues.

V usage is TRBV11-2 and J usage is TRBJ2-5; D remains unclear. V shed 1 base and J shed 4 bases, with 10 bases lying between them. CDR3 length: 14 amino acids. The germline V gene has CDR1 SGHAT and CDR2 FQNNGV. The CDR3 loop reads CASSLVIRTETQYF. CDR3 bases: TGTGCCAGCAGCTTAGTAATTAGGACAGAGACCCAGTACTTC. Variable domain in full (rest from reference TRBV11-2 and TRBJ2-5): EAGVAQSPRYKIIEKRQSVAFWCNPISGHATLYWYQQILGQGPKLLIQFQNNGVVDDSQLPKDRFSAERLKGVDSTLKIQPAKLEDSAVYLCASSLVIRTETQYFGPGTRLLVL.

The chain is built from TRBV19 and TRBJ1-5, with TRBD1 matching 8 bases. This CDR3 has 16 amino acids. CDR1 and CDR2 (germline): LNHDA, SQIVND (reference sequence). V shed 4 bases and J 2 bases; nucleotides not matched to a gene: 7. CDR3 sequence (DNA): TGTGCCAGTAGTACTCAGGGGGCCAAAGGCAATCAGCCCCAGCATTTT. Translating gives CASSTQGAKGNQPQHF.

The gene calls are TRBV18 and TRBJ2-1; D perhaps matches TRBD1 (6 bases). The CDR3 totals 14 residues. The germline V gene encodes CDR1 KGHSH and CDR2 LQKENI. The V gene lost 3 bases and the J gene lost 6 bases, with 12 bases spanning the gap. The CDR3 region has the DNA TGTGCCAGCTCACCGGACAGTTTACGCAATGAGCAGTTCTTC. This codes for CASSPDSLRNEQFF.

The count of this clone is one. The chain couples TRBV25-1 to TRBJ1-2; 8 nucleotides align to TRBD1. J lost 8 bases, V lost 2 bases, and 7 bases had no gene match. This CDR3 has 14 amino acids. CDR1 is MGHDK and CDR2 is SYGVNS in the germline V gene. The CDR3 loop reads CASSEGDRGYGYTF. The CDR3 DNA is TGTGCCAGCAGTGAAGGAGACAGGGGCTACGGCTACACCTTC.